Below, 28 T cell receptor beta chains from the same sample are listed, as sequenced in a study of blood T cell repertoires in COVID-19. Assay: immunoSEQ multiplex PCR; the TCRdb copy retains only in-frame clones and omits some. The data show 150,000 or so clones, 70% to 90% seen once. Sequenced: peripheral blood. These receptors were obtained from a woman aged 60-75 years with COVID-19, enrolled during active disease.

This clone was detected a few times. The rearrangement joins TRBV6-6 to TRBJ1-3; maybe TRBD1 (6 bases). CDR1 and CDR2 from the germline V gene are MNHNY and SVGAGI (reference sequence). The CDR3 sequence is 14 residues long. The V and J ends lost 5 bases and 4 bases respectively, with 12 bases between them. The CDR3 nucleotides read TGTGCCAGCAGTAAACAGGGACTAGGAAACACCATATATTTT. It yields the protein CASSKQGLGNTIYF.

J is TRBJ1-2 and V is TRBV2; 8 bases line up with TRBD1. Losses at the gene ends were 7 bases for V and 2 bases for J; bases not matched to a gene: 6. The CDR3 consists of 14 residues. Germline CDR1 SNHLY, CDR2 FYNNEI. CDR3 nucleotides: TGTGCCAGCAACCGGGACAGGCGCAACTATGGCTACACCTTC. This sequence encodes CASNRDRRNYGYTF.

V and J are TRBV18 and TRBJ1-6, with TRBD1 matching 7 bases. CDR1 and CDR2 from the germline V gene are KGHSH and LQKENI. V lost 6 bases, J lost 9 bases, and 11 bases stayed unmatched. The CDR3 sequence is 15 residues long. The CDR3 DNA is TGTGCCAGCTCCCCTCTTACAGGGGAAGGTTCACCCCTCCACTTT. It is translated as CASSPLTGEGSPLHF.

The rearrangement uses TRBV25-1 and TRBJ2-7; D possibly corresponds to TRBD1 (6 bases). Trimming took off 6 bases at V and 4 bases at J, with 19 bases between the two ends. Germline lookup yields CDR1 MGHDK and CDR2 SYGVNS. The CDR3 is 15 amino acids. CDR3 nucleotides: TGTGCCAGCAGCACTACAGGGCTGGGAACTTACGAGCAGTACTTC. It specifies CASSTTGLGTYEQYF.

The chain employs TRBV5-8 and TRBJ2-7; D is possibly TRBD1 (6 bases). V was trimmed by 3 bases and J by 7 bases, leaving 14 bases between them. Germline values: CDR1 SGHTS, CDR2 YDEGEE. The CDR3 has 13 residues. The CDR3 DNA reads as TGTGCCAGCAGCTCAGCAGGGGTGGGGGAGCAGTACTTC. Protein: CASSSAGVGEQYF.

The V gene is TRBV19, the J gene TRBJ2-1; 10 nucleotides align to TRBD2. In germline, CDR1 is LNHDA, CDR2 SQIVND (reference sequence). J lost 4 bases, V lost 0 bases, and 9 bases had no gene match. This CDR3 contains 18 residues. The CDR3 coding sequence is TGTGCCAGTAGTATAGATCGAGGTGTAGCGGGGGGTTACAATGAGCAGTTCTTC. Protein: CASSIDRGVAGGYNEQFF. The variable domain in full, with the rest retrieved from reference TRBV19 and TRBJ2-1, is DGGITQSPKYLFRKEGQNVTLSCEQNLNHDAMYWYRQDPGQGLRLIYYSQIVNDFQKGDIAEGYSVSREKKESFPLTVTSAQKNPTAFYLCASSIDRGVAGGYNEQFFGPGTRLTVL.

The chain employs TRBV28 and TRBJ2-1; D is perhaps TRBD2 (5 bases). Germline lookup yields CDR1 MDHEN and CDR2 SYDVKM. The ends were cut back, 7 bases at V and 7 bases at J, with 11 bases in the middle. The CDR3 spans 12 residues. The CDR3 loop reads CASTQSGNEQFF. The CDR3 nucleotides read TGTGCCAGCACCCAGTCGGGAAATGAGCAGTTCTTC.

The rearrangement joins TRBV18 to TRBJ1-2; 10 nucleotides align to TRBD1. Germline V gene lookup returns CDR1 KGHSH and CDR2 LQKENI. Trimming removed 4 bases from V and 2 bases from J; junction bases left unmatched: 7. CDR3 length equals 16 residues. As DNA, the CDR3 is TGTGCCAGCTCACTTACCCGGGACAGGGGAAACTATGGCTACACCTTC. Translated, it gives CASSLTRDRGNYGYTF.

V usage is TRBV7-3 and J usage is TRBJ2-1; 7 bases are shared with TRBD1. In germline, CDR1 is SGHTA, CDR2 FQGTGA. The trim removed 3 bases at V and 6 bases at J, leaving 8 bases unmatched. CDR3 size: 15 residues. CDR3 sequence (DNA): TGTGCCAGCAGCTTTAGCCGGGACAGTACCAATGAGCAGTTCTTC. This sequence encodes CASSFSRDSTNEQFF.

The gene calls are TRBV9 and TRBJ1-4; 7 bases match TRBD1. The CDR3 length is 16 residues. Per germline, CDR1 SGDLS and CDR2 YYNGEE. V shed 3 bases, J shed 6 bases, and the junction held 11 bases outside the gene matches. This CDR3 reads CASSAPRQGRHEKLFF. CDR3 DNA sequence: TGTGCCAGCAGCGCCCCTCGACAGGGAAGGCATGAAAAACTGTTTTTT.

The rearrangement joins TRBV11-3 to TRBJ2-1; 7 bases align to TRBD1. In germline, CDR1 is SGHNT, CDR2 YENEEA. The CDR3 totals 16 residues. Trimming removed 5 bases from V and 0 bases from J; junction bases left unmatched: 7. The CDR3 spells CASSQGQMDSYNEQFF. CDR3 bases: TGTGCCAGCAGCCAGGGACAGATGGACTCCTACAATGAGCAGTTCTTC.

The V and J genes are TRBV6-5 and TRBJ2-1, with a possible D match to TRBD2 (7 bases). The germline gives CDR1 MNHEY, CDR2 SVGAGI. Trimming took off 9 bases at V and 2 bases at J, with 11 bases between the two ends. This CDR3 spans 13 amino acids. CDR3: CASARGPYNEQFF. The CDR3 nucleotides are TGTGCCAGTGCGCGGGGGCCCTACAATGAGCAGTTCTTC.

The V gene is TRBV25-1, the J gene TRBJ1-2; D ambiguous. The CDR3 contains 14 residues. V was clipped by 4 bases and J by 0 bases, with 9 bases between them. Per germline, CDR1 MGHDK and CDR2 SYGVNS. DNA for the CDR3: TGTGCCAGCAGTGGACTTGCCTCTAACTATGGCTACACCTTC. This gives the protein CASSGLASNYGYTF.

The gene calls are TRBV4-2 and TRBJ2-7, with TRBD1 identical over 7 bases. J was trimmed by 1 base and V by 0 bases; bases with no gene match: 9. Germline CDR1 LGHNA, CDR2 YNFKEQ. CDR3 length equals 17 residues. For the CDR3, the DNA is TGTGCCAGCAGCCAAGAAGTTGGGACAGAACCTTCCTACGAGCAGTACTTC. Translation: CASSQEVGTEPSYEQYF.

V usage is TRBV5-1 and J usage is TRBJ1-1, with TRBD1 matching over 7 bases. With 4 bases clipped from V and 1 base from J, the junction kept 10 bases outside the gene matches. The germline gives CDR1 SGHRS, CDR2 YFSETQ. The CDR3 spans 16 residues. CDR3 bases: TGCGCCAGCAGCCAGAGGGTCGGGACAGAGAACACTGAAGCTTTCTTT. Residues: CASSQRVGTENTEAFF.

V and J are TRBV3-1 (or the pseudogene TRBV3-2) and TRBJ2-7, with unresolved D. The V and J ends lost 0 bases and 2 bases respectively, with 2 bases between them. The CDR3 has 12 residues. Germline CDR1 and CDR2: LGHDT and YNNKEL (reference sequence). CDR3 loop: CASSQDTYEQYF. The CDR3 DNA is TGTGCCAGCAGCCAAGACACCTACGAGCAGTACTTC.

Concerning this clone itself: Mismatch with germline at one junction end may stem from a read error. The V call is TRBV10-3, the J call TRBJ2-3; 12 bases map to TRBD2. Germline assignment: CDR1 ENHRY and CDR2 SYGVKD. This CDR3 spans 15 amino acids. The CDR3 DNA follows: TGTGCCATCAGTGGGACTAGCGGGATTACAGATATGCAGTATTTT. Residues: CAISGTSGITDMQYF.

The chain joins TRBV2 to TRBJ1-6; TRBD1 matches at 10 bases. The germline V gene has CDR1 SNHLY and CDR2 FYNNEI. The CDR3 consists of 18 residues. Trimming took 5 bases from V and 10 from J; bases not matched to a gene: 17. The CDR3 spells CASSRQGANFKRDSPLHF. The CDR3 coding sequence is TGTGCCAGCAGTAGACAGGGGGCCAACTTCAAACGGGACTCACCCCTCCACTTT.

V is TRBV9 and J is TRBJ2-3; no clear D gene. Per the germline V gene, CDR1 is SGDLS and CDR2 is YYNGEE. V gave up 6 bases and J gave up 6 bases, with 20 bases separating them. The CDR3 runs 15 residues. The CDR3 coding sequence is TGTGCCAGCACCTCCACGTCGTCGGGTTCGGATACGCAGTATTTT. The encoded protein is CASTSTSSGSDTQYF.

The chain combines TRBV19 with TRBJ1-6; D possibly corresponds to TRBD1 (5 bases). Per the germline V gene, CDR1 is LNHDA and CDR2 is SQIVND (reference sequence). CDR3 length: 12 amino acids. V dropped 3 bases and J dropped 8 bases, with 5 bases sitting between them. The CDR3 reads CASSIRDSPLHF. The DNA of the CDR3 is TGTGCCAGTAGTATCAGGGATTCACCCCTCCACTTT.

This sequence joins TRBV19 and TRBJ2-2, with TRBD1 matching over 7 bases. The J segment lost 2 bases and the V segment lost 3 bases, leaving 9 bases of the junction unmatched. CDR1 is LNHDA, CDR2 SQIVND, per germline (reference sequence). The CDR3 covers 17 residues. CDR3 loop: CASSITTGALNTGELFF. CDR3 sequence (DNA): TGTGCCAGTAGTATTACAACAGGGGCCCTCAACACCGGGGAGCTGTTTTTT.

The chain couples TRBV27 to TRBJ1-2; a weak D match, TRBD1 (5 bases). V dropped 7 bases and J dropped 4 bases, with 19 bases sitting between them. This CDR3 contains 15 residues. Germline-derived CDR1 and CDR2 are MNHEY and SMNVEV (reference sequence). The CDR3 coding sequence is TGTGCCAGCACCCCCAGGCAGGGTCCGGGCTATGGCTACACCTTC. Translating gives CASTPRQGPGYGYTF.

This clone has only a few counts. The chain employs TRBV27 and TRBJ2-1, with TRBD1 identical over 8 bases. V shed 6 bases, J shed 4 bases, and the junction held 11 bases outside the gene matches. Germline V gene sequence: CDR1 MNHEY, CDR2 SMNVEV (reference sequence). The CDR3 length is 16 residues. The CDR3 sequence is CASSPDREARYNEQFF. CDR3 coding DNA: TGTGCCAGCAGCCCGGACAGGGAGGCTAGGTACAATGAGCAGTTCTTC.

The chain recombines TRBV12-5 with TRBJ1-5; 9 bases fit TRBD1. V shed 5 bases, J shed 1 base, and the junction held 3 bases outside the gene matches. The CDR3 runs 15 residues. CDR1 LGHNT and CDR2 FRNRAP come from the germline V gene. This CDR3 is CASGTGTGSNQPQHF. The CDR3 bases are TGTGCTAGTGGTACCGGGACAGGGAGCAATCAGCCCCAGCATTTT.

A few counts support this clone. V usage is TRBV11-2 and J usage is TRBJ2-7; D unclear. Looked up from germline, CDR1 is SGHAT and CDR2 is FQNNGV. The CDR3 contains 13 residues. V was cut by 2 bases and J by 4 bases, with 9 bases left in between. CDR3 sequence: CASSLSSRYEQYF. CDR3 DNA sequence: TGTGCCAGCAGCTTATCGTCCAGATACGAGCAGTACTTC.

The genes are TRBV7-2 and TRBJ2-4; possibly TRBD1 for D (6 bases). Looked up from germline, CDR1 is SGHTA and CDR2 is FQGNSA. The CDR3 spans 14 residues. V lost 5 bases to trimming and J lost 6 bases, with 14 bases between them. The CDR3 is CASSMGTLPNIQYF. The DNA of the CDR3 is TGTGCCAGCAGCATGGGGACACTTCCAAACATTCAGTACTTC. Together with reference TRBV7-2 and TRBJ2-4, the CDR3 gives the full variable domain: GAGVSQSPSNKVTEKGKDVELRCDPISGHTALYWYRQSLGQGLEFLIYFQGNSAPDKSGLPSDRFSAERTGGSVSTLTIQRTQQEDSAVYLCASSMGTLPNIQYFGAGTRLSVL.

The V and J genes are TRBV4-3 and TRBJ2-7; 8 bases fit TRBD1. The CDR3 sequence is 15 residues long. J lost 3 bases, V lost 0 bases, and 4 bases had no gene match. Germline CDR1 and CDR2: LGHNA and YSLEER. DNA for the CDR3: TGCGCCAGCAGCCAAGACGGACAGGGTGACTACGAGCAGTACTTC. As protein: CASSQDGQGDYEQYF.

The chain recombines TRBV28 with TRBJ2-5; D may be TRBD1 (6 bases). Germline CDR1 MDHEN, CDR2 SYDVKM. Trimming took off 6 bases at V and 4 bases at J, with 24 bases between the two ends. This CDR3 has 17 amino acids. CDR3 residues: CASSPRNLQGWRETQYF. The CDR3 bases are TGTGCCAGCAGCCCCCGGAACCTACAGGGATGGCGAGAGACCCAGTACTTC.